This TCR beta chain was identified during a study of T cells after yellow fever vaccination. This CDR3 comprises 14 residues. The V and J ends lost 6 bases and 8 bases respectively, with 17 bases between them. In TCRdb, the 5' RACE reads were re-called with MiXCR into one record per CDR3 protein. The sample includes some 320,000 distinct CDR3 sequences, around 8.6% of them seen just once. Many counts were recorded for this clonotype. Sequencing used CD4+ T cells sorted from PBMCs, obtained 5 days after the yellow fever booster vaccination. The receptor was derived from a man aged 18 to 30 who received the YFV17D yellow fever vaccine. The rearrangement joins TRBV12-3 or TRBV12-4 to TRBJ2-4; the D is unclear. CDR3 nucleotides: TGTGCCAGCAGCCCCCCCATGGCAGGTGACATTCAGTACTTC. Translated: CASSPPMAGDIQYF.